The rows below give T cell receptor beta chains drawn from one sample of a study of T cells in Graves' hyperthyroidism and ophthalmopathy. TCRdb recomputed calls from the multiplex PCR reads with MiXCR, one row per CDR3 protein. The sample lists roughly 720,000 distinct CDR3 sequences, roughly 17% occurring once. Sequenced material: blood. Receptors were obtained from a man aged 45-65 years with Graves' hyperthyroidism. Each CDR3 is given with its conserved first and last residue. Fields, in order: D gene, clone size, J gene, CDR3 length, V gene, CDR3 DNA, CDR3 protein. The D gene is left open where the match is weak. Rows may omit the clone size; those that give it use once, few, many or a size class.

TRBD1 | many | TRBJ1-1 | 14 | TRBV6-2/TRBV6-3 | TGTGCCAGCAGTCCACGGGACAGTAGAACTGAAGCTTTCTTT | CASSPRDSRTEAFF
NA | once | TRBJ2-5 | 16 | TRBV18 | TGTGCCAGCTCACCAGCGGGCGGGTGGGGTCAAGAGACCCAGTACTTC | CASSPAGGWGQETQYF
TRBD2 | many | TRBJ2-1 | 17 | TRBV12-3/TRBV12-4 | TGTGCCAGCAGTTTAACCCGGACTAGCGATCCCTACAATGAGCAGTTCTTC | CASSLTRTSDPYNEQFF
NA | many | TRBJ2-7 | 15 | TRBV12-3/TRBV12-4 | TGTGCCAGCAGTTTAAGTAGACGAAGTTCCTCCGAGCAGTACTTC | CASSLSRRSSSEQYF
NA | few | TRBJ2-5 | 14 | TRBV6-2/TRBV6-3 | TGTGCCAGCAGGGTACGTGGGGGAATCGAGACCCAGTACTTC | CASRVRGGIETQYF
TRBD2 | many | TRBJ2-3 | 16 | TRBV27 | TGTGCCAGCAGTCCCCCTAGCGGGGCCACCCCTTTGGAGCAGTATTTT | CASSPPSGATPLEQYF
NA | NA | TRBJ1-4 | 14 | TRBV6-9 | TGTGCCAGCAGTTACCCCAGGGGTTTAGAAAAACTGTTTTTT | CASSYPRGLEKLFF
TRBD2 | NA | TRBJ2-7 | 16 | TRBV6-1 | TGTGCCAGCAGTGAAATTGAACTAGCGGATTCCTACGAGCAGTACTTC | CASSEIELADSYEQYF
NA | many | TRBJ2-1 | 13 | TRBV3-1 | TGTGCCAGCAGCCAGGCTAGAGTCGGGGAGCAGTTCTTC | CASSQARVGEQFF
NA | many | TRBJ2-3 | 16 | TRBV3-1 | TGTGCCAGCAGCCAAGGAGAATTCGTCCGCACAGATACGCAGTATTTT | CASSQGEFVRTDTQYF
NA | many | TRBJ1-6 | 13 | TRBV5-4 | TGTGCCAGCAGCTTGGACGGCCCCCAGGCTCTCCACTTT | CASSLDGPQALHF
TRBD2 | many | TRBJ2-5 | 19 | TRBV27 | TGTGCCAGCAGTGTACAATATGGGAAGACTAGCGGCACCAAAGAGACCCAGTACTTC | CASSVQYGKTSGTKETQYF
NA | NA | TRBJ1-6 | 13 | TRBV10-1 | TGCGCCAGCAGTGGGTTCGTGGATTCACCCCTCCACTTT | CASSGFVDSPLHF
NA | NA | TRBJ2-2 | 16 | TRBV5-5 | TGTGCCAGCAGCTTGGGCTTAGGGGCAAACACCGGGGAGCTGTTTTTT | CASSLGLGANTGELFF
NA | many | TRBJ1-1 | 16 | TRBV6-2/TRBV6-3 | TGTGCCAGCAGTTACTCTCTGGGAGCAATGAACACTGAAGCTTTCTTT | CASSYSLGAMNTEAFF
NA | many | TRBJ2-4 | 14 | TRBV7-9 | TGTGCCAGCAGCCCACCGGCAGGGCTGAACATTCAGTACTTC | CASSPPAGLNIQYF
TRBD1 | NA | TRBJ1-2 | 14 | TRBV9 | TGTGCCAGCAGCGTAACTGACAGGGGGCTCGGCTACACCTTC | CASSVTDRGLGYTF
NA | many | TRBJ2-2 | 12 | TRBV6-1 | TGTGCCAGCAGACGGGAGACCGGGGAGCTGTTTTTT | CASRRETGELFF
TRBD1 | NA | TRBJ2-7 | 15 | TRBV18 | TGTGCCAGCTCACCACCAGAGTCAGGGGGCGACGAGCAGTACTTC | CASSPPESGGDEQYF
NA | few | TRBJ1-2 | 15 | TRBV25-1 | TGTGCCAGCAGTGAATGGCGGGGGGACGCAGAAGGCTACACCTTC | CASSEWRGDAEGYTF
NA | few | TRBJ2-7 | 14 | TRBV27 | TGTGCCAGCAGTTTAGGTCAGGGGCCCCTCGAGCAGTACTTC | CASSLGQGPLEQYF
NA | many | TRBJ2-5 | 14 | TRBV7-9 | TGTGCCAGCAGCTTAGTCGGACGGCAAGAGACCCAGTACTTC | CASSLVGRQETQYF
NA | NA | TRBJ1-2 | 14 | TRBV6-2/TRBV6-3 | TGTGCCAGCAGTTACCAGGGCCCAAAGGAAGGCTACACCTTC | CASSYQGPKEGYTF
TRBD1 | few | TRBJ2-7 | 17 | TRBV6-1 | TGTGCCAGCAGTGAATGGGGATCCGGGACAGGGCCCCCGAGGCAGTACTTC | CASSEWGSGTGPPRQYF
NA | many | TRBJ1-2 | 15 | TRBV28 | TGTGCCAGCAGTCCCTCCCTGGGGGGGAACTATGGCTACACCTTC | CASSPSLGGNYGYTF
NA | many | TRBJ1-1 | 13 | TRBV10-3 | TGTGCCATCACAACAGCCCCAGACACTGAAGCTTTCTTT | CAITTAPDTEAFF
TRBD2 | NA | TRBJ2-2 | 15 | TRBV5-1 | TGCGCCAGCAGCCGGAGCGGGAGCGGGACCGGGGAGCTGTTTTTT | CASSRSGSGTGELFF
NA | many | TRBJ1-2 | 15 | TRBV28 | TGTGCCAGCAGTTTATCACCCGGCGCAGGGTTTGGCTACACCTTC | CASSLSPGAGFGYTF